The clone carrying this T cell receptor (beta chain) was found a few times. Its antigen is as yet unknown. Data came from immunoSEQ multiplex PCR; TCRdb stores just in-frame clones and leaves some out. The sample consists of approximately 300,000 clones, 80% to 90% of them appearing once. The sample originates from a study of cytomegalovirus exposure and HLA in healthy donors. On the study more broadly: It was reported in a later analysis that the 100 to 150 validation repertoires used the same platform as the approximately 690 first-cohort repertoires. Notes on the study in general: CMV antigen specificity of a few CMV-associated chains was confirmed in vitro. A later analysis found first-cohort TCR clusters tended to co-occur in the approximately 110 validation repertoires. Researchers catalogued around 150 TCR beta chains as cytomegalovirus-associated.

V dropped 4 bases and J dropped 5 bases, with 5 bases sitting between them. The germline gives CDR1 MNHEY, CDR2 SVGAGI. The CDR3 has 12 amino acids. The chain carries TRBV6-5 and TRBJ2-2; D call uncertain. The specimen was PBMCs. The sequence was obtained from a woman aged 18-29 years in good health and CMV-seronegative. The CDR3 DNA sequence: TGTGCCAGCAGTTCAGAAACCGGGGAGCTGTTTTTT. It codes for CASSSETGELFF.